This is a list of T cell receptor beta chains from one sample in a study of cytomegalovirus exposure and HLA in healthy donors. This table comes from immunoSEQ multiplex PCR, and its TCRdb copy is limited to in-frame clones, with some not included. The sample holds roughly 190,000 clones, around 79% seen once. The material sequenced was PBMCs. Source of these receptors: a woman aged 50 to 65 in good health and CMV-seronegative. CDR3s leave out the opening cysteine and the closing phenylalanine or tryptophan. The D gene is left open where the match is weak.

J gene	V gene	D gene	CDR3 protein
TRBJ2-3	TRBV4-3	TRBD2	ASSQDIPSGSKDTQY
TRBJ1-2	TRBV6-1	TRBD1	ASSETGDLFGYT
TRBJ1-2	TRBV6-6	NA	ASSPTLGLNGYT
TRBJ2-5	TRBV10-3	TRBD1	AISDSGMGTGLQETQY
TRBJ2-3	TRBV27	TRBD1	ASKRQGGTDTQY
TRBJ2-1	TRBV7-2	NA	ASSSDGGYNEQF
TRBJ2-7	TRBV5-1	NA	ASSLGRGLSYEQY
TRBJ1-1	TRBV5-1	NA	ASTPLGGAPNTEAF
TRBJ2-1	TRBV6-5	TRBD2	ASSYLAGTTYNEQF
TRBJ2-1	TRBV18	NA	ASSPLKEGNEQF